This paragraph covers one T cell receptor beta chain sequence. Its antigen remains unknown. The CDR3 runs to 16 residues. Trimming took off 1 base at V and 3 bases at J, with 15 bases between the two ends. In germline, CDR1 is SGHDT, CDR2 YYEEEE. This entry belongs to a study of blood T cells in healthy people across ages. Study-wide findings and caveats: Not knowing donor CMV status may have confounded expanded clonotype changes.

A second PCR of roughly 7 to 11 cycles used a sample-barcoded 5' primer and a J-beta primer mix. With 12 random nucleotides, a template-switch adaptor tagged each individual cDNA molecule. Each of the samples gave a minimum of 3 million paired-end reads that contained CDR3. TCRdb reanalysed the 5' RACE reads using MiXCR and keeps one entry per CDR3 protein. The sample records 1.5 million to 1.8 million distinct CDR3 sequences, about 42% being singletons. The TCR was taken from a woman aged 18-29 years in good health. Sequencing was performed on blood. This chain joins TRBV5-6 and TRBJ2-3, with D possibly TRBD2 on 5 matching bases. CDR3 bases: TGTGCCAGCAGCTTGAGCGGAGCCATCCCAACAGATACGCAGTATTTT. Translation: CASSLSGAIPTDTQYF.